These T cell receptor beta chains were read from a single sample in a study of human T cells and chemical hapten exposure. TCRdb reprocessed the RACE reads via MiXCR and lists one record per CDR3 protein. Seen here are about 61,000 distinct CDR3 sequences, approximately 6.7% observed once, and the top ten hold over 1.5%. The sequences come from whole blood, collected in connection with sensitization to the hapten diphenylcyclopropenone (DPC). All receptors derive from a woman aged 25 to 39 with alopecia areata. Some clones in this sample may be carry-over from other donors' samples. The CDR3 runs from the conserved cysteine through the conserved F or W. Each record gives: J gene, V gene, CDR3 length, clone size, D gene, CDR3 DNA, CDR3 protein. A D gene is named only where the DNA matches it firmly. Not every row has a clone size; where given, it reads once, few, many or a size class.

TRBJ1-6,TRBV12-3/TRBV12-4,14,NA,NA,TGTGCCAGCAGCCGAAGGGAGTGGAATTCACCCCTCCACTTT,CASSRREWNSPLHF
TRBJ2-1,TRBV7-7,15,many,NA,TGTGCCAGCAGCTACCGGCGGGCCTCCTACAATGAGCAGTTCTTC,CASSYRRASYNEQFF
TRBJ2-5,TRBV5-1,15,many,TRBD2,TGCGCCAGCAGCTTCCCTAGCGGGTACCAAGAGACCCAGTACTTC,CASSFPSGYQETQYF
TRBJ1-1,TRBV5-8,16,NA,NA,TGTGCCAGCAGCCCCCCAGGACAGTCTTCTTACACTGAAGCTTTCTTT,CASSPPGQSSYTEAFF
TRBJ1-6,TRBV7-4,16,NA,NA,TGTGCCAGCAGCCCCGCCTTGGGGGCCTATAATTCACCCCTCCACTTT,CASSPALGAYNSPLHF
TRBJ1-6,TRBV30,16,NA,NA,TGTGCCTGGAGCGGGGAGAGGGTAAGGGGTAATTCACCCCTCCACTTT,CAWSGERVRGNSPLHF
TRBJ1-3,TRBV20-1,15,many,TRBD1,TGCAGTGCTAGGTCCATGGGACAGGGTGGAAACACCATATATTTT,CSARSMGQGGNTIYF
TRBJ2-7,TRBV5-4,15,many,NA,TGTGCCAGCAGCTTGGGACGTACAAGCTCCTACGAGCAGTACTTC,CASSLGRTSSYEQYF
TRBJ1-6,TRBV5-8,17,many,TRBD1,TGTGCCAGCAGCCCCGGGACAGGGCGAACTTATAATTCACCCCTCCACTTT,CASSPGTGRTYNSPLHF
TRBJ1-3,TRBV6-5,15,many,NA,TGTGCCAGCAGTCACCGACAGGCCTCTGGAAACACCATATATTTT,CASSHRQASGNTIYF
TRBJ2-3,TRBV5-1,15,many,NA,TGCGCCAGCAGCTTGGCCTTTGACACGGGGGTTACGCAGTATTTT,CASSLAFDTGVTQYF
TRBJ2-7,TRBV6-6,11,many,NA,TGTGCCACCCTCCGAGCCTACGAGCAGTACTTC,CATLRAYEQYF
TRBJ2-2,TRBV5-1,17,many,TRBD1,TGCGCCAGCAGCTTGATCGCGACAGGGGCTCTTCCCGGGGAGCTGTTTTTT,CASSLIATGALPGELFF
TRBJ1-1,TRBV12-3/TRBV12-4,15,many,NA,TGTGCCAGCAGAAACACAGGGCCCATGAACACTGAAGCTTTCTTT,CASRNTGPMNTEAFF
TRBJ1-1,TRBV5-8,16,few,NA,TGTGCCAGCAGCTTCCCGGGACCCCCGGGGATCACTGAAGCTTTCTTT,CASSFPGPPGITEAFF